This record looks at one T cell receptor beta chain sequence and its context. Its matching antigen is unknown. Additional DNA sequences in this sample encode the identical CDR3. Naive CD8 isolation took CD45RO-negative cells positively selected for CCR7 and excluded terminally differentiated effector memory CD45RA+ cells. Recent acute infections and vaccinations were absent in the healthy HIV-negative adult donors. These data belong to a study of shared clonotypes between healthy human individuals. Overall study results and limits: It was observed that 4% to 6% of naive CD4 clonotypes were shared across four donors.

Sequenced by immunoSEQ multiplex PCR; TCRdb stores in-frame clones only, minus some. Among under 2,000,000 clones listed, 85% to 95% were seen once. The CDR3 totals 12 residues. Germline V lookup: CDR1 SEHNR, CDR2 FQNEAQ (reference sequence). Trimming stripped 5 bases from V and 6 bases from J, with 8 bases between. J is TRBJ1-5 and V is TRBV7-9; TRBD1 is a possible D gene (5 bases). The clonotype comes from a man aged 18-30 years in good health. The source material was naive CD8+ T cells sorted from blood. CDR3 sequence: CASSLGVQPQHF. The CDR3 region has the DNA TGTGCCAGCAGCCTAGGGGTTCAGCCCCAGCATTTT. Filled out from reference TRBV7-9 and TRBJ1-5, the complete variable domain reads DTGVSQNPRHKITKRGQNVTFRCDPISEHNRLYWYRQTLGQGPEFLTYFQNEAQLEKSRLLSDRFSAERPKGSFSTLEIQRTEQGDSAMYLCASSLGVQPQHFGDGTRLSIL.